This TCR beta chain was recovered during a study of blood T cell repertoires in COVID-19. Overall study context: Samples taken during acute and convalescent COVID-19 were collected in the United States, Italy and Spain. T cells, B-cell-depleted T cells, or PBMCs supplied cDNA or gDNA.

Regarding this clone: This specimen includes other DNA sequences encoding the same CDR3.

Trimming shortened V by 0 bases and J by 8 bases, and 5 bases separated the two germline ends. The length of the CDR3 is 13 residues. Germline V CDR1 and CDR2: LGHNA, YSLEER. Per the authors' pipeline: Amplification from reference gene primers served as the basis for estimated nucleated cell counts. The repertoire was sequenced with immunoSEQ multiplex PCR; TCRdb's copy has only in-frame clones and lacks some. V and J calls and clone size are those listed in that table; D and trimming were worked out from the DNA. The sample has 250,000 or so clones, roughly 87% seen once; the top ten hold approximately 3.3%.

This receptor was obtained from a man between 18 and 35 years old with active or convalescent COVID-19. The chain is built from TRBV4-3 and TRBJ1-6, with D unresolved. Sequencing was carried out using peripheral blood. Written as DNA, the CDR3 is TGCGCCAGCAGCCAAGATCGGGATTCACCCCTCCACTTT. As protein: CASSQDRDSPLHF.